These 17 T cell receptor beta chains originate from one sample sequenced in a study of shared T cell receptors in the human thymus. The table came from immunoSEQ multiplex PCR; TCRdb's copy has only in-frame clones and leaves some out. The sample has some 720,000 clones; 70% to 90% are singletons. These data also formed part of another study, on human thymus T cells.

Sequenced material: thymocytes. The receptors were sampled from a boy under two years old with a congenital heart defect.

The sample holds one count of this clone. Other DNA sequences of this sample code for an identical CDR3. The rearrangement uses TRBV4-3 and TRBJ2-7, with 7 bases identical to TRBD2. Germline CDR1 and CDR2: LGHNA and YSLEER. The CDR3 consists of 15 residues. J was trimmed by 4 bases and V by 0 bases; bases with no gene match: 6. CDR3 in amino acids: CASSQDRQGGYEQYF. DNA of the CDR3: TGCGCCAGCAGCCAAGATAGGCAGGGAGGGTACGAGCAGTACTTC.

This sequence joins TRBV19 and TRBJ2-2; TRBD2 is a possible D gene (6 bases). Deletions cut 1 base from V and 0 bases from J, with 12 bases between. The CDR3 has 17 residues. Germline lookup yields CDR1 LNHDA and CDR2 SQIVND (reference sequence). The CDR3 spells CASSIAGTFANTGELFF. CDR3 sequence (DNA): TGTGCCAGTAGTATAGCCGGGACTTTCGCGAACACCGGGGAGCTGTTTTTT.

The genes are TRBV9 and TRBJ2-5, with TRBD1 as a possible D gene (5 bases). The CDR3 contains 16 residues. Deletions cut 0 bases from V and 1 base from J, with 13 bases between. Germline CDR1 and CDR2: SGDLS and YYNGEE. The CDR3 sequence: CASSVGRGEFQETQYF. The CDR3, as DNA: TGTGCCAGCAGCGTAGGAAGGGGCGAGTTCCAAGAGACCCAGTACTTC.

The chain uses TRBV10-1 and TRBJ1-1; 8 bases align to TRBD1. There are 14 residues in the CDR3. V shed 5 bases and J 1 base; nucleotides not matched to a gene: 3. Looked up from germline, CDR1 is WNHNN and CDR2 is SYGVQD (reference sequence). CDR3 sequence: CASSLQGGNTEAFF. CDR3 DNA: TGCGCCAGCAGTCTACAGGGGGGGAACACTGAAGCTTTCTTT.

The rearrangement joins TRBV4-1 to TRBJ2-3; D is unclear. CDR3 length: 15 residues. The V end was cut by 2 bases, the J end by 0 bases, with 9 bases between. In germline, CDR1 is MGHRA, CDR2 YSYEKL. The CDR3 nucleotides are TGCGCCAGCAGCCAATGGGCACTGAGCACAGATACGCAGTATTTT. Residues: CASSQWALSTDTQYF.

The chain recombines TRBV23-1 with TRBJ1-1; perhaps TRBD1 as D (6 bases). TRBV23-1 is an ORF for which the function is uncertain. The length of the CDR3 is 15 residues. With 5 bases removed from V and 8 bases from J, the gap between germline ends came to 21 bases. The CDR3 sequence: CASSWVGGRKVEAFF. The CDR3 DNA reads as TGCGCCAGCAGTTGGGTGGGGGGGCGCAAGGTCGAAGCTTTCTTT.

The rearrangement links TRBV7-2 to TRBJ2-7, with 10 bases aligning to TRBD2. The length of the CDR3 is 15 residues. V shed 4 bases and J 7 bases; nucleotides not matched to a gene: 10. From germline, CDR1 is SGHTA and CDR2 FQGNSA. CDR3 in amino acids: CASSSTSGTRLEQYF. For the CDR3, the DNA is TGTGCCAGCAGCTCAACTAGCGGGACCCGATTGGAGCAGTACTTC.

This chain connects TRBV4-1 to TRBJ2-7, with D possibly being TRBD2 (7 bases). Trimming left V 1 base short and J 5 bases short, with 21 bases between. The germline gives CDR1 MGHRA, CDR2 YSYEKL. This CDR3 contains 17 residues. As DNA, the CDR3 is TGCGCCAGCAGCCAAGTTGCGAGGCGGGGGCTAAACCACGAGCAGTACTTC. Its translation is CASSQVARRGLNHEQYF.

The chain employs TRBV9 and TRBJ2-1, with 10 nucleotides matching TRBD2. CDR3 length: 17 amino acids. CDR1 SGDLS and CDR2 YYNGEE come from the germline V gene. The junction had 9 bases not matched to a gene; V was cut back by 6 bases and J by 0 bases. The CDR3 region has the DNA TGTGCCAGCACCAATCAGCTAGCGGGAGTCTCCTACAATGAGCAGTTCTTC. The encoded protein is CASTNQLAGVSYNEQFF.

The gene calls are TRBV5-4 and TRBJ1-2; 10 bases line up with TRBD1. V was pared by 3 bases and J by 4 bases, with 9 bases of the junction left unmatched. There are 16 residues in the CDR3. Germline V gene data show CDR1 as SGHNT and CDR2 as YYREEE (reference sequence). CDR3: CASSSLGQGLFYGYTF. The CDR3, as DNA: TGTGCCAGCAGCTCCCTGGGACAGGGGTTATTCTATGGCTACACCTTC.

The chain links TRBV18 to TRBJ2-7; D gene uncertain. The V gene's germline CDR1 is KGHSH and CDR2 LQKENI. The CDR3 is 14 amino acids. V was shortened by 3 bases and J by 9 bases, with 18 bases between the two germline ends. CDR3 region: CASSPSGLTFGQYF. CDR3 DNA sequence: TGTGCCAGCTCACCCTCGGGTCTAACGTTCGGGCAGTACTTC.

This chain links TRBV2 with TRBJ1-4; 7 positions match TRBD1. Trimming removed 6 bases from V and 4 bases from J; junction bases left unmatched: 8. CDR3 length: 15 amino acids. Per germline, CDR1 SNHLY and CDR2 FYNNEI. CDR3 nucleotide sequence: TGTGCCAGCAGACCTAGGACAGGAAATAATGAAAAACTGTTTTTT. It specifies CASRPRTGNNEKLFF.

The rearrangement links TRBV10-2 to TRBJ2-1; 8 bases agree with TRBD2. Germline V lookup: CDR1 WSHSY, CDR2 SAAADI. The CDR3 length is 14 residues. After removal of 2 bases from V and 7 bases from J, the junction contained 4 bases not matched to a gene. The CDR3 region is CASSEAGGSNEQFF. The CDR3 region has the DNA TGCGCCAGCAGTGAGGCGGGGGGCTCTAATGAGCAGTTCTTC.

This chain uses TRBV6-1 with TRBJ1-2; 9 nucleotides line up with TRBD1. V was pared by 0 bases and J by 7 bases, with 3 bases of the junction left unmatched. Germline loops: CDR1 MNHNS, CDR2 SASEGT. CDR3 length: 14 amino acids. The CDR3 here is CASSEARDRAGYTF. The CDR3, as DNA: TGTGCCAGCAGTGAAGCACGGGACAGGGCTGGCTACACCTTC.

The chain recombines TRBV2 with TRBJ2-2; 7 bases align to TRBD1. Germline CDR1 and CDR2: SNHLY and FYNNEI. CDR3 length: 13 residues. Trimming cost V 7 bases and J 6 bases; bases outside gene matches: 5. CDR3 in amino acids: CASNRQGAGELFF. The CDR3 nucleotides read TGTGCCAGCAACCGGCAGGGGGCCGGGGAGCTGTTTTTT.

The rearrangement joins TRBV27 to TRBJ1-1; the match to TRBD1 covers 11 bases. The CDR3 contains 15 residues. The junction had 4 bases not matched to a gene; V was cut back by 2 bases and J by 5 bases. CDR1 is MNHEY and CDR2 is SMNVEV in the germline V gene (reference sequence). The CDR3 DNA follows: TGTGCCAGCAGTTTAAGGGGACAGGGGGGTACTGAAGCTTTCTTT. This sequence encodes CASSLRGQGGTEAFF.

The chain joins TRBV29-1 to TRBJ1-2; 8 bases are shared with TRBD1. The length of the CDR3 is 14 residues. Per germline, CDR1 SQVTM and CDR2 ANQGSEA. V trimming: 2 bases; J trimming: 4 bases; junction bases outside the gene matches: 6. CDR3 loop: CSVELTGASYGYTF. DNA for the CDR3: TGCAGCGTTGAATTGACAGGGGCCTCCTATGGCTACACCTTC.